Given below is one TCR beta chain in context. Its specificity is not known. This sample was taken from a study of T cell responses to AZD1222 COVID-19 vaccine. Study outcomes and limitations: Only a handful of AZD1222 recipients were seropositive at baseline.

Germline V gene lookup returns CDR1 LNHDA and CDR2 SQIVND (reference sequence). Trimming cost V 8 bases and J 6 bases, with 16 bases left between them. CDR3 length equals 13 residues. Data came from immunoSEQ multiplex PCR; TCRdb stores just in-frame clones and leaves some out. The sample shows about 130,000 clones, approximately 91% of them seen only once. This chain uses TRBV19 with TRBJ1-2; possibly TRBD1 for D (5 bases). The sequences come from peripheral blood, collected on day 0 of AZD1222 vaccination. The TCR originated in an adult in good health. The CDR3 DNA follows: TGTGCCAGTCAACAGGCGTTTGTGGATGGCTACACCTTC. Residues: CASQQAFVDGYTF.